The clone carrying this T cell receptor beta chain was recorded a few times. This specimen belongs to a study of blood T cell repertoires in COVID-19. The wider study: Samples of COVID-19 (acute and convalescent) were obtained from the United States, Italy and Spain. In each case, the material was cDNA or gDNA derived from T cells, B-cell-depleted T cells, or PBMCs.

Original data processing: Cell counts per sample came from amplifying reference gene primers. The repertoire was sequenced with immunoSEQ multiplex PCR; TCRdb's copy has only in-frame clones and lacks some. D and trimming were read from the DNA, whereas the V and J calls and clone size are those reported in that table. In the table there are about 330,000 clones, approximately 85% of which are singletons. The V gene end was trimmed by 1 base and the J gene end by 3 bases; junction bases not matched to a gene: 2. This CDR3 comprises 14 residues. The germline V gene has CDR1 SGHAT and CDR2 FQNNGV. The material sequenced was peripheral blood. The sequence came from a human donor in a cohort sampled during active COVID-19. The chain links TRBV11-2 to TRBJ2-7; 8 bases are shared with TRBD2. This chain's CDR3 is CASSLGGGLYEQYF. The CDR3 DNA reads TGTGCCAGCAGCTTAGGCGGGGGGCTCTACGAGCAGTACTTC. The full variable domain, with the rest looked up from reference TRBV11-2 and TRBJ2-7, is EAGVAQSPRYKIIEKRQSVAFWCNPISGHATLYWYQQILGQGPKLLIQFQNNGVVDDSQLPKDRFSAERLKGVDSTLKIQPAKLEDSAVYLCASSLGGGLYEQYFGPGTRLTVT.